This T cell receptor (beta chain) was identified in a study of graft-versus-host responses after intestinal transplantation. About the research overall: Transplants given to recipients were multivisceral, liver-intestinal, or isolated intestinal. Study-wide results and limits: GvH clones appeared in recipient marrow, some first in ileum or blood.

Here immunoSEQ multiplex PCR was the method, and the copy in TCRdb shows in-frame clones only, minus some. This sample has 84,000 or so clones, with roughly 90% found just once. As regards this clone: The antigen is unknown.

The V gene's germline CDR1 is SNHLY and CDR2 FYNNEI. Trimming cost V 3 bases and J 5 bases, with 10 bases left between them. The CDR3 extends over 13 amino acids. The chain links TRBV2 to TRBJ1-2; D not certain. This TCR came from a human donor who received an intestinal transplant. Source: unstimulated CD4+ T cells sorted from spleen or lymph node cells, taken before intestinal transplant. In DNA, the CDR3 is TGTGCCAGCAGTGAGTCCCGCGGGTATGGCTACACCTTC. It specifies CASSESRGYGYTF. Using reference TRBV2 and TRBJ1-2 for the parts outside the CDR3, the full variable domain is EPEVTQTPSHQVTQMGQEVILRCVPISNHLYFYWYRQILGQKVEFLVSFYNNEISEKSEIFDDQFSVERPDGSNFTLKIRSTKLEDSAMYFCASSESRGYGYTFGSGTRLTVV.